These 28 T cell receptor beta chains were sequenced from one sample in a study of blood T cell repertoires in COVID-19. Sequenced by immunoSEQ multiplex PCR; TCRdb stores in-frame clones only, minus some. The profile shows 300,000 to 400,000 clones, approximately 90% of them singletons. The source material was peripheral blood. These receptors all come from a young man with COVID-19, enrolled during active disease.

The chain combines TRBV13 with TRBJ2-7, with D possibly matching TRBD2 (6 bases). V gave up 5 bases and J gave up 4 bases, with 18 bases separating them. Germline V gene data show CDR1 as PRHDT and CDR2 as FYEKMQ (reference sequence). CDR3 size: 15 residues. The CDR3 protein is CASSDIGGRAYEQYF. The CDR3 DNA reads TGTGCCAGCAGCGATATCGGAGGGCGTGCATACGAGCAGTACTTC.

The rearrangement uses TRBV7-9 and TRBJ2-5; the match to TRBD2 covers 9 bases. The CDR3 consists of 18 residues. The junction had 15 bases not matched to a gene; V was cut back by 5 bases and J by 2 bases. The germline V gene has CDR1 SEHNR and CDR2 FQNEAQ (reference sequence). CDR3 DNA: TGTGCCAGCAGCAGTGGATGGCTAGCGGGGAAGAATCAAGAGACCCAGTACTTC. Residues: CASSSGWLAGKNQETQYF.

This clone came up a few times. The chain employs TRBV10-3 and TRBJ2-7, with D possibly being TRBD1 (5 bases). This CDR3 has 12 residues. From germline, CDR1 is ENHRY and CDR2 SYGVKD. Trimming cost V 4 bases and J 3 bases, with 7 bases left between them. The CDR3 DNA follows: TGTGCCATCAGTGTAGACAGCTACGAGCAGTACTTC. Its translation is CAISVDSYEQYF.

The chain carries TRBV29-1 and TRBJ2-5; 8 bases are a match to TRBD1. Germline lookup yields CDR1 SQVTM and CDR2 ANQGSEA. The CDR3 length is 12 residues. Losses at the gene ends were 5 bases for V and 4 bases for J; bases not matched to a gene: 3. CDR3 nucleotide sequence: TGCAGCGTTTGCACAGGGGGAGAGACCCAGTACTTC. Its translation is CSVCTGGETQYF.

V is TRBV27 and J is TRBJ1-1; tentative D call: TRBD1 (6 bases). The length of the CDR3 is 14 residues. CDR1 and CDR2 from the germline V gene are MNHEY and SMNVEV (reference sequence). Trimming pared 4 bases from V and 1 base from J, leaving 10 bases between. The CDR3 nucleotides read TGTGCCAGCAGTTCTCAACAGGGGAACACTGAAGCTTTCTTT. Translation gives CASSSQQGNTEAFF.

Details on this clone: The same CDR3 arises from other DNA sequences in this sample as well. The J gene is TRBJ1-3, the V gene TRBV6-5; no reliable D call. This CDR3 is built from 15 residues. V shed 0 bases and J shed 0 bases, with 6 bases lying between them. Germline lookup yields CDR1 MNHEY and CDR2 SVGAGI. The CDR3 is CASSYSAGSGNTIYF. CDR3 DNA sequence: TGTGCCAGCAGTTACTCTGCAGGCTCTGGAAACACCATATATTTT.

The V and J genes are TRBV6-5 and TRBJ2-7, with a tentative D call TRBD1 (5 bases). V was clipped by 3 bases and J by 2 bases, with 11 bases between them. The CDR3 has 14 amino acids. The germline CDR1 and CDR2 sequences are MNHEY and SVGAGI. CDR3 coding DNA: TGTGCCAGCAGTTATGCAGGGAACGCCTACGAGCAGTACTTC. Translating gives CASSYAGNAYEQYF.

Written as DNA, the CDR3 is TGTGCCAGCAGTTCCCCGGGACATGTGAAGGTTACGCAGTATTTT. Amino acids: CASSSPGHVKVTQYF. The chain couples TRBV5-6 to TRBJ2-3; the D gene is possibly TRBD1 (6 bases). The V gene's germline CDR1 is SGHDT and CDR2 YYEEEE. Trimming cost V 5 bases and J 8 bases, with 21 bases left between them. The length of the CDR3 is 15 residues.

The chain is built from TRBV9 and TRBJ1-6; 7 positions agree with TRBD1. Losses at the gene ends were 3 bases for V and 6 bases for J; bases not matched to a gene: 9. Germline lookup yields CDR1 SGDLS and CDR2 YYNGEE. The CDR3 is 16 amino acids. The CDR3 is CASSAGTGQLNSPLHF. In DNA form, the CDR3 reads TGTGCCAGCAGCGCCGGTACGGGACAGCTTAATTCACCCCTCCACTTT.

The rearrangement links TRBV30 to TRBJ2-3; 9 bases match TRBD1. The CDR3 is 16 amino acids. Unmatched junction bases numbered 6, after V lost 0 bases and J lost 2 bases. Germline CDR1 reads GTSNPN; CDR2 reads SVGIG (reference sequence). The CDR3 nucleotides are TGTGCCTGGAGTGTAGGGACAGGGACCCCCACAGATACGCAGTATTTT. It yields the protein CAWSVGTGTPTDTQYF.

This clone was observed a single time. CDR3 bases: TGTGCCAGCAGCTTAGCGGGGGGAAAGGGCTACGAGCAGTACTTC. It is translated as CASSLAGGKGYEQYF. The chain uses TRBV7-9 and TRBJ2-7, with a possible D match to TRBD2 (6 bases). The germline V and J ends were trimmed by 0 bases and 3 bases, with 12 bases remaining between them. Germline assignment: CDR1 SEHNR and CDR2 FQNEAQ (reference sequence). This CDR3 has 15 amino acids. Looking up the rest from reference TRBV7-9 and TRBJ2-7 gives the full variable domain: DTGVSQNPRHKITKRGQNVTFRCDPISEHNRLYWYRQTLGQGPEFLTYFQNEAQLEKSRLLSDRFSAERPKGSFSTLEIQRTEQGDSAMYLCASSLAGGKGYEQYFGPGTRLTVT.

CDR3: CASSIYGTGTLNGYGYTF. DNA for the CDR3: TGTGCCAGTAGTATCTACGGGACAGGGACACTGAACGGCTATGGCTACACCTTC. The rearrangement joins TRBV19 to TRBJ1-2; 9 bases fit TRBD1. V shed 3 bases, J shed 4 bases, and the junction held 15 bases outside the gene matches. The germline gives CDR1 LNHDA, CDR2 SQIVND (reference sequence). The CDR3 has 18 amino acids.

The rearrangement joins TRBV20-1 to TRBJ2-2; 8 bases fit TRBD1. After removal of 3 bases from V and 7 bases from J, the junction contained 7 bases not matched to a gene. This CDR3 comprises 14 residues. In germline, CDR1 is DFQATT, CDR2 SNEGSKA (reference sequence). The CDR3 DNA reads TGCAGTGCTAGTTTGCAGGGGGCGGGCGGGGAGCTGTTTTTT. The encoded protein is CSASLQGAGGELFF.

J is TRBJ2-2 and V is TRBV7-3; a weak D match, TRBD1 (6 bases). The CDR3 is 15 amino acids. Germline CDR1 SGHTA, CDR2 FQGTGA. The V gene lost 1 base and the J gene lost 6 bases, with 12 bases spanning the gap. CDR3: CASSLMAGDPGELFF. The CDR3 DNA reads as TGTGCCAGCAGCTTAATGGCAGGGGATCCCGGGGAGCTGTTTTTT.

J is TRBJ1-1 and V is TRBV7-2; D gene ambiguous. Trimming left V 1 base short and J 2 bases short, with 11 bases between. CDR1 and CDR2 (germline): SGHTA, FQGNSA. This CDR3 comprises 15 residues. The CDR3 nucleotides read TGTGCCAGCAGCTTAGTAAGCAGGATTAACACTGAAGCTTTCTTT. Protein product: CASSLVSRINTEAFF.

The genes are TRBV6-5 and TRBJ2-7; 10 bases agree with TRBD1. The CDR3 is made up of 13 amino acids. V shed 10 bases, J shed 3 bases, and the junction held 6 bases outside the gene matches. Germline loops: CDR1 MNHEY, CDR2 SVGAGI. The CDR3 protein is CAIQDRGHYEQYF. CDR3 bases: TGTGCCATCCAAGACAGGGGGCACTACGAGCAGTACTTC.

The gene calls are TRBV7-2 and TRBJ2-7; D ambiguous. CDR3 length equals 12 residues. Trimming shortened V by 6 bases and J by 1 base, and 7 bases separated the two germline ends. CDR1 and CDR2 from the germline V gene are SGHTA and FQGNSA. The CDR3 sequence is CASSRSSYEQYF. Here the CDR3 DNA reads TGTGCCAGCAGTCGGTCATCCTACGAGCAGTACTTC.

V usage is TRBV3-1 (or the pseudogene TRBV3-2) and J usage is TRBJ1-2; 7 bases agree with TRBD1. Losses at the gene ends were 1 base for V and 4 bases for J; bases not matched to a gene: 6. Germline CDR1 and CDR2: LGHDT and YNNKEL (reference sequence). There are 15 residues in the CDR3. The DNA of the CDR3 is TGTGCCAGCAGCCAAGGACAGGGAATCGGCTATGGCTACACCTTC. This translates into CASSQGQGIGYGYTF.

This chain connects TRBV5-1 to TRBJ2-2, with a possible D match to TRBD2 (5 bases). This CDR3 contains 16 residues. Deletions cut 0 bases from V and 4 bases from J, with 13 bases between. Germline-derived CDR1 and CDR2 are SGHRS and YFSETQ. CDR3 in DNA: TGCGCCAGCAGCTTGGTCCGGGGTGGTGGCACCGGGGAGCTGTTTTTT. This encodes CASSLVRGGGTGELFF.

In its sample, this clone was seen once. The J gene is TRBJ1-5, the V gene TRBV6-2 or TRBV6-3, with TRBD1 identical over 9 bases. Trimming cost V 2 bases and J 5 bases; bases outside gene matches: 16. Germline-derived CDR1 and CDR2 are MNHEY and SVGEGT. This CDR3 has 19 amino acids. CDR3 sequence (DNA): TGTGCCAGCAGTTACACACGACAGGGGGAAGGGTTGAGGTATCAGCCCCAGCATTTT. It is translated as CASSYTRQGEGLRYQPQHF.

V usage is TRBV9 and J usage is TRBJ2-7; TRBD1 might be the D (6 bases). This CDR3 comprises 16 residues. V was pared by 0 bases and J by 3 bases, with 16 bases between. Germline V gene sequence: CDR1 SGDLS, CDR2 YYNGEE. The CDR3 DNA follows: TGTGCCAGCAGCGTAGTGGCAGGGGCCTTCATCTACGAGCAGTACTTC. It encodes CASSVVAGAFIYEQYF.

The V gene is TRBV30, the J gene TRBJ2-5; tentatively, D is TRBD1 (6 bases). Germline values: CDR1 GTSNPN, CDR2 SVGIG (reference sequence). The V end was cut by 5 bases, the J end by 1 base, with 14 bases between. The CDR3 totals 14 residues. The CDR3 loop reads CAWGPGTRQETQYF. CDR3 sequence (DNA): TGTGCCTGGGGTCCCGGGACACGCCAAGAGACCCAGTACTTC.

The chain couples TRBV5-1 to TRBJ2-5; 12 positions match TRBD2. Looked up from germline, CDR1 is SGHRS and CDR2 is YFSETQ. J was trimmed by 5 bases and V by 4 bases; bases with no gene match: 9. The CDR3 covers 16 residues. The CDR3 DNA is TGCGCCAGCAGCATTTCTAGCGGGAGGGCCGGGGAGACCCAGTACTTC. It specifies CASSISSGRAGETQYF.

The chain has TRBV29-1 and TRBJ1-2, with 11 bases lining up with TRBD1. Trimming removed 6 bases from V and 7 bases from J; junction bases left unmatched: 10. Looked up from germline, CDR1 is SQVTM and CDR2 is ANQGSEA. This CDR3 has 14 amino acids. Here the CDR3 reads CSVLFGDRGGGYTF. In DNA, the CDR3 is TGCAGCGTCCTCTTCGGGGACAGGGGGGGTGGCTACACCTTC.

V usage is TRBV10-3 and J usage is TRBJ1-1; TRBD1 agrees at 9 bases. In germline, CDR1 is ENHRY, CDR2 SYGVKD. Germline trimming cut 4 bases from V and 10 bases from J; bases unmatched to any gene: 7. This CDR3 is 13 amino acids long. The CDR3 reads CAISGRDREGAFF. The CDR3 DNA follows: TGTGCCATCAGTGGCCGGGACAGGGAAGGAGCTTTCTTT.

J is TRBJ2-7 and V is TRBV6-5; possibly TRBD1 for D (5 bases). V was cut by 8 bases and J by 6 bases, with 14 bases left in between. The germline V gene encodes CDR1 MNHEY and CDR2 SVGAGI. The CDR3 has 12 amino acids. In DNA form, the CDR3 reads TGTGCCAGCTCCCAGGGTCCTGGCGAGCAGTACTTC. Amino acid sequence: CASSQGPGEQYF.

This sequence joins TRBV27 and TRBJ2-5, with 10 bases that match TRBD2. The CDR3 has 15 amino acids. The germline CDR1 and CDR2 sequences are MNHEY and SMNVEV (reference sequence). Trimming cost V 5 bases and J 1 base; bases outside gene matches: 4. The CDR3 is CASSPRLAGQETQYF. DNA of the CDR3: TGTGCCAGCAGTCCCCGACTAGCGGGCCAAGAGACCCAGTACTTC.

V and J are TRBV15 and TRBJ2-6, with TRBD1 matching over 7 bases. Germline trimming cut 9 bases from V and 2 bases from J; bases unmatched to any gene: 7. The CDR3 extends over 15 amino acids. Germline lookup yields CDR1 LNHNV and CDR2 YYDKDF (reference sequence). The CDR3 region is CATSPGTAGANVLTF. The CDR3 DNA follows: TGTGCCACGAGTCCAGGGACAGCTGGGGCCAACGTCCTGACTTTC.